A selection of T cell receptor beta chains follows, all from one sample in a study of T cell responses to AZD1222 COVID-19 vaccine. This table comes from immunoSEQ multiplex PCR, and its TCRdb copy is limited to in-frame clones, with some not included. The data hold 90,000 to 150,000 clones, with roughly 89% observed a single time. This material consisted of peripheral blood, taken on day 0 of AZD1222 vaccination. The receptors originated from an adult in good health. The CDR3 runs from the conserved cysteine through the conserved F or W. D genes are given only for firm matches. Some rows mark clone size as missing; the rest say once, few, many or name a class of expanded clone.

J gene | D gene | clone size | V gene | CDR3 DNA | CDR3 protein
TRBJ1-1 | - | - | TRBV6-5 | TGTGCCAGCAGTTACCTAAACCCGTCCTCCTCGTCTGAAGCTTTCTTT | CASSYLNPSSSSEAFF
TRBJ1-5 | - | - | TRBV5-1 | TGCGCCAGCAGCCCGGACGAAGGGAGAGGTCAGCCCCAGCATTTT | CASSPDEGRGQPQHF
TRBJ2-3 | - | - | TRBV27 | TGTGCCAGCAGCCCGAGGGGTAGAGGTCCAGATACGCAGTATTTT | CASSPRGRGPDTQYF
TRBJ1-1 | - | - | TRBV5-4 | TGTGCCAGCAGTTCTGAAATCCAGGGGACTGAAGCTTTCTTT | CASSSEIQGTEAFF
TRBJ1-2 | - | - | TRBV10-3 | TGTGCCATCAGTGAACGACAGGAGACGTATGGCTACACCTTC | CAISERQETYGYTF
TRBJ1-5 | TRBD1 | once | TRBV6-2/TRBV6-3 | TGTGCCAGCAGTGGGCAGGGGGAGTTTAATCAGCCCCAGCATTTT | CASSGQGEFNQPQHF
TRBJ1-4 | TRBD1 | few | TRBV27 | TGTGCCAGCAGAACTACCCTCGGGACAGGGAAAAAACTGTTTTTT | CASRTTLGTGKKLFF
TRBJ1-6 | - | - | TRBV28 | TGTGCCAGCAGGCCCAATAAGGGAATAGTTAATTCACCCCTCCACTTT | CASRPNKGIVNSPLHF
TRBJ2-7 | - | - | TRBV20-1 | TGCAGTGCTAGAGAGTTGGCAGAGCAGTACTTC | CSARELAEQYF
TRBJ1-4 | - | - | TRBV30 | TGTGCCTGGATTTCAGGGAGGGGAGGGAGGTTGTTTTTT | CAWISGRGGRLFF
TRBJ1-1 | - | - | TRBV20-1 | TGCAGTGCTAGTGACGGGCAGGGAGGCACTGAAGCTTTCTTT | CSASDGQGGTEAFF
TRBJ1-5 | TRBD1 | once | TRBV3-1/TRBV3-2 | TGTGCCAGCAGCCAACGCTCAGGGGGTAATCAGCCCCAGCATTTT | CASSQRSGGNQPQHF
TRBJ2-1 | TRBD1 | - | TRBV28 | TGTGCCAGCCGCCCCGGGACAGCCTACAATGAGCAGTTCTTC | CASRPGTAYNEQFF